This paragraph covers one T cell receptor (beta chain) sequence. Its antigen is currently unknown. This record belongs to a study of T cell repertoires in ileal Crohn's disease. Study background: Median disease duration was approximately eight years; 35% smoked at surgery.

Eligibility required adulthood, ileal or ileocolonic Crohn's disease and indicated ileocolonic resection. Assay: immunoSEQ multiplex PCR; the TCRdb copy retains only in-frame clones and omits some. The sample records fewer than 10,000 clones, around 84% being singletons. This CDR3 is built from 17 residues. From germline, CDR1 is MGHRA and CDR2 YSYEKL. V dropped 0 bases and J dropped 2; count of bases not matched to a gene: 6. Findings and limits, study-wide: Clonality above 26.8% at surgery always came with endoscopic recurrence.

The sample consisted of ileal tissue. The genes are TRBV4-1 and TRBJ2-3; 9 positions match TRBD2. This receptor was taken from an adult with Crohn's disease. The CDR3 spells CASSQESAGGFTDTQYF. CDR3 nucleotide sequence: TGCGCCAGCAGCCAAGAAAGTGCGGGAGGGTTCACAGATACGCAGTATTTT.